This T cell receptor (beta chain) was found in a study of beta chain features in type 1 diabetes. Losses at the gene ends were 5 bases for V and 2 bases for J; bases not matched to a gene: 11. This CDR3 contains 16 residues. Germline CDR1 reads SGHVS; CDR2 reads FQNEAQ. Markers CD45RO/CCR7/CD25/CD127/CD95/CD27 served to sort CD4+ naive, central memory, regulatory and stem cell-like memory cells. Points on this clone: Antigen specificity is unknown.

Study results and limitations: In comparison with healthy donors, patients had naive, central memory and Treg TCRB repertoires that appeared more similar. At VDJ recombination sites, type 1 diabetes patients had fewer insertions and more deleted nucleotides.

Every bit of the isolated RNA underwent reverse transcription, so sequencing read expressed TCRB transcripts. Naive, central memory and regulatory T cell samples came to a mean of approximately 3.3 million reads. Assay: immunoSEQ multiplex PCR; the TCRdb copy retains only in-frame clones and omits some. The sample holds fewer than 30,000 clones, over 60% seen once. Sample: Tregs from blood. This chain links TRBV7-8 with TRBJ1-2; 7 nucleotides match TRBD1. The sequence came from a woman in her forties in good health. CDR3 region: CASSPNRGSPNYGYTF. CDR3 nucleotide sequence: TGTGCCAGCAGCCCGAACAGGGGTTCTCCCAACTATGGCTACACCTTC.